The 14 T cell receptor beta chains below all came from one sample that was sequenced in a study of shared clonotypes between healthy human individuals. Libraries were prepared by immunoSEQ multiplex PCR; TCRdb keeps only in-frame clonotypes and omits some of them. The sample yields 850,000 to 1,100,000 clones, 70% to 80% seen once. The specimen was memory CD4+ T cells from PBMCs. Subset noted: CD45RA-negative fraction. The receptors derive from a man aged 18 to 29 in good health. Some clones in this sample may be carry-over from other donors' samples.

J is TRBJ2-1 and V is TRBV5-1; 10 bases line up with TRBD1. Germline V gene sequence: CDR1 SGHRS, CDR2 YFSETQ. The length of the CDR3 is 14 residues. The trim removed 4 bases at V and 7 bases at J, leaving 5 bases unmatched. CDR3 sequence: CASSPGQGLNEQFF. DNA of the CDR3: TGCGCCAGCAGCCCGGGACAGGGGTTGAATGAGCAGTTCTTC. Full variable domain (outside the CDR3, taken from reference TRBV5-1 and TRBJ2-1): KAGVTQTPRYLIKTRGQQVTLSCSPISGHRSVSWYQQTPGQGLQFLFEYFSETQRNKGNFPGRFSGRQFSNSRSEMNVSTLELGDSALYLCASSPGQGLNEQFFGPGTRLTVL.

This clone was seen more than once but under ten times. This chain uses TRBV29-1 with TRBJ2-3, with D maybe TRBD2 (6 bases). The germline CDR1 and CDR2 sequences are SQVTM and ANQGSEA. CDR3 length: 16 amino acids. Deletions cut 7 bases from V and 5 bases from J, with 25 bases between. The CDR3 DNA is TGCAGCGCCGCCCTAATGAGGAGGGCCTTTGGAGATACGCAGTATTTT. Amino acid sequence: CSAALMRRAFGDTQYF.

The chain is built from TRBV7-6 and TRBJ1-1; tentative D call: TRBD1 (5 bases). V shed 5 bases and J shed 1 base, with 11 bases lying between them. The CDR3 runs to 14 residues. Germline V lookup: CDR1 SGHVS, CDR2 FNYEAQ. The chain's CDR3 is CASSLGGANTEAFF. CDR3 in DNA: TGTGCCAGCAGCCTTGGGGGTGCGAACACTGAAGCTTTCTTT.

This clone was recorded once. The chain links TRBV5-6 to TRBJ2-1; 7 bases map to TRBD2. Trimming took 0 bases from V and 4 from J; bases not matched to a gene: 1. Germline CDR1 and CDR2: SGHDT and YYEEEE. The CDR3 extends over 14 amino acids. The CDR3 DNA sequence: TGTGCCAGCAGCTTGGGACTAGCTTACAATGAGCAGTTCTTC. Residues: CASSLGLAYNEQFF. Variable domain in full (rest from reference TRBV5-6 and TRBJ2-1): DAGVTQSPTHLIKTRGQQVTLRCSPKSGHDTVSWYQQALGQGPQFIFQYYEEEERQRGNFPDRFSGHQFPNYSSELNVNALLLGDSALYLCASSLGLAYNEQFFGPGTRLTVL.

The J gene is TRBJ2-2, the V gene TRBV7-9; possibly TRBD1 for D (6 bases). CDR1 is SEHNR, CDR2 FQNEAQ, per germline (reference sequence). This CDR3 comprises 15 residues. V lost 5 bases to trimming and J lost 1 base, with 11 bases between them. This chain's CDR3 is CASSTGTLNTGELFF. The CDR3 region has the DNA TGTGCCAGCAGCACCGGGACACTGAACACCGGGGAGCTGTTTTTT.

The chain carries TRBV5-6 and TRBJ2-5; no reliable D call. V gave up 1 base and J gave up 7 bases, with 11 bases separating them. The CDR3 runs 13 residues. Looked up from germline, CDR1 is SGHDT and CDR2 is YYEEEE. The chain's CDR3 is CASSLIPSGTQYF. In DNA, the CDR3 is TGTGCCAGCAGCTTGATCCCTTCGGGGACCCAGTACTTC.

The rearrangement links TRBV6-5 to TRBJ2-7; 9 nucleotides agree with TRBD2. The CDR3 spans 13 residues. V lost 8 bases, J lost 5 bases, and 7 bases stayed unmatched. Germline lookup yields CDR1 MNHEY and CDR2 SVGAGI. The CDR3 loop is CASWAGGPHEQYF. The CDR3 DNA is TGTGCCAGCTGGGCGGGAGGGCCCCACGAGCAGTACTTC.

The gene calls are TRBV9 and TRBJ2-3, with 11 bases lining up with TRBD2. With V trimmed by 6 bases and J by 7 bases, 19 bases remained unmatched. Germline CDR1 SGDLS, CDR2 YYNGEE. The CDR3 consists of 18 residues. CDR3 sequence (DNA): TGTGCCAGCAATGGGGGAAGAGATGATAGCGGGAGGGCAAATACGCAGTATTTT. Protein: CASNGGRDDSGRANTQYF.

CDR3 region: CASSLLALSTDTQYF. DNA of the CDR3: TGTGCCAGCAGCTTACTAGCGCTGAGCACAGATACGCAGTATTTT. The chain joins TRBV11-2 to TRBJ2-3; D may be TRBD2 (6 bases). V shed 2 bases and J shed 0 bases, with 9 bases lying between them. Germline-derived CDR1 and CDR2 are SGHAT and FQNNGV. This CDR3 is built from 15 residues. The variable domain in full, with the rest retrieved from reference TRBV11-2 and TRBJ2-3, is EAGVAQSPRYKIIEKRQSVAFWCNPISGHATLYWYQQILGQGPKLLIQFQNNGVVDDSQLPKDRFSAERLKGVDSTLKIQPAKLEDSAVYLCASSLLALSTDTQYFGPGTRLTVL.

This clone has more than one count but fewer than ten. The rearrangement uses TRBV14 and TRBJ2-5; 8 nucleotides agree with TRBD1. V lost 5 bases, J lost 2 bases, and 7 bases stayed unmatched. This CDR3 contains 15 residues. Germline lookup yields CDR1 SGHDN and CDR2 FVKESK. The CDR3 nucleotides read TGTGCCAGCAGCATACGACAGGGGAAGCAAGAGACCCAGTACTTC. Its protein is CASSIRQGKQETQYF.

This clone has at least ten counts. V is TRBV5-1 and J is TRBJ2-7, with unresolved D. V lost 0 bases and J 7 bases, leaving 14 bases between the germline ends. CDR1 and CDR2 (germline): SGHRS, YFSETQ. The CDR3 has 14 residues. Here the CDR3 DNA reads TGCGCCAGCAGCTTGGGTATGGAAACTTCGGAGCAGTACTTC. It specifies CASSLGMETSEQYF.

About this clone: Its ends do not fully match the called genes, so a read error is possible. The chain couples TRBV6-1 to TRBJ2-7; D is ambiguous. The germline V gene has CDR1 MNHNS and CDR2 SASEGT. CDR3 length: 10 residues. The CDR3 loop is CASSGRTVGF. As DNA, the CDR3 is TGTGCCAGCAGTGGACGGACCGTGGGCTTC.

This clone has only a few counts. The V call is TRBV29-1, the J call TRBJ2-1, with D possibly being TRBD1 or TRBD2 (5 bases each). The CDR3 has 14 amino acids. Germline loops: CDR1 SQVTM, CDR2 ANQGSEA. Trimming took off 5 bases at V and 5 bases at J, with 16 bases between the two ends. The CDR3 bases are TGCAGCGTTAAATCCCGGGGCGGGCACAATGAGCAGTTCTTC. This codes for CSVKSRGGHNEQFF.

This clone was seen at least ten times. The chain combines TRBV19 with TRBJ2-1, with 8 positions matching TRBD2. Trimming removed 9 bases from V and 2 bases from J; junction bases left unmatched: 9. Germline V lookup: CDR1 LNHDA, CDR2 SQIVND (reference sequence). The CDR3 contains 15 residues. The CDR3 bases are TGTGCCAGCCTCGGAGGTAGCGGGACCTACAATGAGCAGTTCTTC. It codes for CASLGGSGTYNEQFF.